This TCR beta chain was sequenced in a study of blood T cells in healthy people across ages (dated by TCRdb to between 2015 and 2017). At the level of the whole study: In model experiments, roughly one uniquely barcoded TCR beta cDNA molecule per two T cells was captured by template switching. Donors were grouped into four age groups: young (average roughly 17 years), middle-aged (less than 40), aged (62) and long-lived (about 90). To track age-related changes in TCR beta repertoire diversity, the study relied on deep sequencing normalized with unique cDNA molecular identifiers. To avoid experimental bias, donors of different ages were distributed randomly across sequencing lanes. Using the same blood draw, the study looked at two additional independent replicas of 1 million unique cDNA reads for two donors, one aged 18 to 30 and the other aged 80 or older.

Concerning this clonotype itself: Which antigen it targets is not known. Base qualities are not at hand, and no much larger clone is one base apart.

Receptors were amplified or captured by 5' RACE. The sequencer listed for this sample is Illumina HiSeq 2500. A second PCR of roughly 7 to 11 cycles was performed with a sample-barcoded 5' primer and a J-beta primer mix. A unique molecular identifier was introduced onto each TCR beta cDNA molecule by a template-switch 5' adaptor carrying 12 random nucleotides. Each sample yielded at least 2.5 million CDR3-containing paired-end reads. First-strand cDNA was synthesized from all RNA with the Mint cDNA synthesis kit, primed by a TRBC-specific oligonucleotide. All cDNA was treated with uracil-DNA glycosylase and then went through a first 18-cycle PCR with the universal primers M1SS and BC2_uni_R. In the source study's methods: Normalization of each sample was performed by random selection of 1 million high-quality reads, each carrying a distinct molecular identifier. Reads with shared molecular identifiers were discarded instead of being binned into consensus sequences. CDR3 identification, clonotype clustering and error correction used MiTCR with a Q25 quality threshold and the strictest error-elimination algorithm. Lower-bound total TCR beta diversity was estimated with a nonparametric unseen species model using Euler transformation. TCRdb ran its own pipeline on the public reads, namely fastp trimming at Q25 and MiXCR clone calling, and kept in-frame beta chains. Each CDR3 protein gets just one entry, which takes the most common genes and DNA from the rows behind it. These V and J calls rely on TCRdb rather than the paper's analysis. The sample profile shows about 290,000 distinct CDR3 sequences; 27% of them were found once. 25% to 35% of the sample is held by the ten biggest clonotypes.

Paper-wide results and their limitations: Because the CMV infection status of the donors was unknown, age-related changes in expanded clonotypes may potentially have been confounded. Compared with the aged group, the long-lived group had more naive CD4+ T cells, fewer expanded clones and increased TCR diversity, suggesting age selection. A strong correlation was found between observed TCR beta diversity and the percentage of naive T cells measured by flow cytometry. Observed TCR beta diversity per million T cells fell roughly linearly with age, and a significant reduction was already apparent by age roughly 40. Estimates of total diversity from one million sequenced T cells were regarded as lower bounds and underestimates. Conclusive comparison of naive and antigen-experienced compartments was prevented by the profiling of bulk unsorted PBMCs.

Reading the germline V gene gives CDR1 MNHEY and CDR2 SVGEGT. The CDR3 has 14 amino acids, counting the end cysteine and phenylalanine. The DNA shown is the 42-base CDR3, in frame from base 1. The donors were 40 or so Caucasian individuals from Russia, aged 6 to 90 years, who were systemically healthy. Each donor gave approximately 10 milliliters of peripheral blood, collected into EDTA-treated Vacutainer tubes. Ficoll-Paque density-gradient centrifugation was used to isolate PBMCs, with at least 7 million obtained per sample. Total RNA, at least 5 micrograms per sample, was extracted from PBMCs with Trizol reagent. The percentages of naive CD45RAhigh/CD27high T cells were determined by flow cytometry on a PBMC aliquot from every donor.

This sequence was found in a woman aged 70-85 years in good health. In this chain, TRBV6-2 or TRBV6-3 is recombined with TRBJ2-5; a stretch of 12 junction bases matches TRBD2. The J call may be in error: the DNA end matches TRBJ2-1 better. Material: blood. The encoded CDR3 is CASSRRLAGDEQFF. The bases read TGTGCCAGCAGTCGGAGACTAGCGGGAGATGAGCAGTTCTTC.